The clone carrying this T cell receptor beta chain occurred a few times. Its antigen is not identified. TCR cDNA, made by 5'RACE template switching, carried an added universal primer site and UMIs. One entry per CDR3 protein, called by TCRdb with MiXCR from the 5' RACE reads. The repertoire holds 350,000 to 450,000 distinct CDR3 sequences, with around 20% as singletons. The data are from a study of T cells after yellow fever vaccination. Study-wide points: High-abundance clonotypes from the bulk population could contaminate FACS-sorted repertoires. Clones from primary vaccination mostly reappeared after the booster (over 95% CD4, over 85% CD8). Though it reached lower strength, the secondary response hit its peak faster, day 5 versus 15.

Trimming shortened V by 4 bases and J by 4 bases, and 17 bases separated the two germline ends. Germline CDR1 SQVTM, CDR2 ANQGSEA. The CDR3 is made up of 15 amino acids. The chain recombines TRBV29-1 with TRBJ1-3; D not resolved. The source material was PBMCs, sampled before the yellow fever booster vaccination. This receptor was obtained from a man younger than 30 who received the YFV17D yellow fever vaccine. The CDR3 loop reads CSVASGSSEGNTIYF. CDR3 in DNA: TGCAGCGTTGCGTCCGGCAGCAGCGAGGGAAACACCATATATTTT.